This TCR beta chain was identified during a study of shared T cell receptors in the human thymus. TCRdb keeps only in-frame clones here, not all; method: immunoSEQ multiplex PCR. The sample includes approximately 580,000 clones, approximately 78% of them seen just once. The CDR3 has 17 residues. The sample was also reused in another study, on human thymus T cells. Per that study: Healthy Finnish infants undergoing corrective surgery for congenital heart defects were used as donors. Thymus tissue for the work was resected from patients undergoing corrective heart surgery. Related work showed strongly overlapping thymic repertoires across unrelated individuals.

The sample taken for sequencing was thymocytes. V and J are TRBV21-1 and TRBJ2-3; TRBD2, the table's D call, was not compared with the DNA. TRBV21-1 is marked as a pseudogene. The sequence derives from a boy under three years old with a congenital heart defect. CDR3: CASSKVPSGRAVDTQYF. The CDR3 DNA reads TGTGCCAGCAGCAAAGTTCCTAGCGGGAGGGCCGTAGATACGCAGTATTTT.